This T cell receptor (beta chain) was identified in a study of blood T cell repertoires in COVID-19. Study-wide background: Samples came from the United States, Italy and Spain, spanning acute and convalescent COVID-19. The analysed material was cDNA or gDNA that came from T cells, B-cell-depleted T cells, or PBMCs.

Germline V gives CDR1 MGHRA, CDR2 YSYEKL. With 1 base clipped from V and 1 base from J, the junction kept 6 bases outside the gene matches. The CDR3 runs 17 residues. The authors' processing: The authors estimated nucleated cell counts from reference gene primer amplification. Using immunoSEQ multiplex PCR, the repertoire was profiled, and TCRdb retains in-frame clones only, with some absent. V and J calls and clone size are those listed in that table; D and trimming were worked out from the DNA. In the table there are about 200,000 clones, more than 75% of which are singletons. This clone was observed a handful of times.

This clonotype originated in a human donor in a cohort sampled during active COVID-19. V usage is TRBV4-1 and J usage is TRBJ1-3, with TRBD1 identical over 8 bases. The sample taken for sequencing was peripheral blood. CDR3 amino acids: CASSQGVRTGSGNTIYF. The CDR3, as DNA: TGCGCCAGCAGCCAAGGTGTGAGGACAGGGTCTGGAAACACCATATATTTT.